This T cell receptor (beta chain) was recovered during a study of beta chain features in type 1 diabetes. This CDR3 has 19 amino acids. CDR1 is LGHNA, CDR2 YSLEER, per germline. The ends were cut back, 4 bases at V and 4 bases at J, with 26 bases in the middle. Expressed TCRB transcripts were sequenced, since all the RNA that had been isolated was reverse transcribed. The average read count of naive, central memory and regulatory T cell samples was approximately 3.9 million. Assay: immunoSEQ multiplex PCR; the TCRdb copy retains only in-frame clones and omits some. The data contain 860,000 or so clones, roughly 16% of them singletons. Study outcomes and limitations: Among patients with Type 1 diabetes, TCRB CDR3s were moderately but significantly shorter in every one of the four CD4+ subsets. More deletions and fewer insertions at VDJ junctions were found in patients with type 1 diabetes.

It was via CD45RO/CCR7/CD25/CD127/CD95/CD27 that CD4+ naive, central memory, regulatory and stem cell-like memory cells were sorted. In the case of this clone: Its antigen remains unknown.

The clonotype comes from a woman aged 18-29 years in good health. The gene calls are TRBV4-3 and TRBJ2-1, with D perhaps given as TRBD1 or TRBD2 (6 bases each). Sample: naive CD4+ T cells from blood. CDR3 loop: CASSPGPGALRRQYNEQFF. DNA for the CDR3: TGCGCCAGCAGCCCGGGGCCGGGGGCCTTACGGCGCCAATACAATGAGCAGTTCTTC.